One and the same sample provided the 21 T cell receptor beta chains below, sequenced in a study of CXCR3-negative and CXCR3-positive naive CD8 T cells. The study made its TRB cDNA libraries by 5' RACE, adding UMI labels. From its re-call of the 5' RACE reads, TCRdb lists each CDR3 protein once, without DNA. The sample shows 7,900 or so distinct CDR3 sequences, and more than 2% sits with its ten largest clones. Source material: naive CXCR3- CD8+ T cells from blood. The subset is: CD45RO-CCR7+CD27+CD95- naive CD8+ T cells lacking CXCR3 (TNR3-). The receptors stem from a human donor in good health. Some clones in this sample may be carry-over from other donors' samples.

The V call is TRBV29-1, the J call TRBJ2-7; absent DNA, TCRdb's TRBD2 call cannot be checked. Germline V CDR1 and CDR2: SQVTM, ANQGSEA. The CDR3 extends over 14 amino acids. The CDR3 loop is CSVSGTYSAYEQYF.

V usage is TRBV29-1 and J usage is TRBJ2-7; TCRdb returns TRBD2, unconfirmable since there is no DNA. Germline CDR1 SQVTM, CDR2 ANQGSEA. The CDR3 has 12 amino acids. This CDR3 reads CSGTDGTYEQYF.

CDR3 in amino acids: CASSLVVAGVQETQYF. The chain links TRBV7-8 to TRBJ2-5; TCRdb proposes TRBD2, but this gene call is untestable without DNA. This CDR3 has 16 residues. Germline V CDR1 and CDR2: SGHVS, FQNEAQ.

The chain combines TRBV5-1 with TRBJ2-1; TCRdb gives TRBD1 as the D gene, but with no DNA this cannot be confirmed. The CDR3 spans 16 residues. Per the germline V gene, CDR1 is SGHRS and CDR2 is YFSETQ. This CDR3 is CASSLAGPSSYNEQFF.

The chain carries TRBV15 and TRBJ2-4; TCRdb picks TRBD1, but there is no DNA to check that call. The germline V gene encodes CDR1 LNHNV and CDR2 YYDKDF (reference sequence). CDR3 length: 12 amino acids. This chain's CDR3 is CATSPFGNIQYF. The complete variable domain, with remaining parts taken from reference TRBV15 and TRBJ2-4, reads DAMVIQNPRYQVTQFGKPVTLSCSQTLNHNVMYWYQQKSSQAPKLLFHYYDKDFNNEADTPDNFQSRRPNTSFCFLDIRSPGLGDTAMYLCATSPFGNIQYFGAGTRLSVL.

Judged by frequency, this clonotype is medium-sized (0.01 to 0.1%). This sequence joins TRBV15 and TRBJ2-3; lacking DNA, the TRBD2 call made by TCRdb goes unchecked. Germline V CDR1 and CDR2: LNHNV, YYDKDF (reference sequence). This CDR3 contains 14 residues. The CDR3 sequence: CATSSSTSGSTQYF.

The V gene is TRBV11-3, the J gene TRBJ2-5; there is no DNA to check the TCRdb D call of TRBD1. There are 15 residues in the CDR3. Germline V gene data show CDR1 as SGHNT and CDR2 as YENEEA. Here the CDR3 reads CASSPRESGQETQYF.

This chain joins TRBV21-1 and TRBJ2-7; absent DNA, TCRdb's TRBD1 call cannot be checked. TRBV21-1 is tagged as a pseudogene. The CDR3 is made up of 13 amino acids. This CDR3 is CASRGQGSYEQYF.

The rearrangement uses TRBV9 and TRBJ2-7; TCRdb proposes TRBD1, but this gene call is untestable without DNA. The CDR3 covers 12 residues. From germline, CDR1 is SGDLS and CDR2 YYNGEE. CDR3 loop: CASSGGQGEQYF.

Measured by frequency, this clonotype is medium-sized. The chain is built from TRBV7-6 and TRBJ2-7; the TCRdb call, TRBD1, lacks DNA for checking. The germline V gene encodes CDR1 SGHVS and CDR2 FNYEAQ. CDR3 length equals 15 residues. CDR3 region: CASSLLSGQDYEQYF.

The chain links TRBV5-1 to TRBJ2-1; there is no DNA to check the TCRdb D call of TRBD2. Germline CDR1 reads SGHRS; CDR2 reads YFSETQ. The CDR3 consists of 15 residues. The CDR3 sequence: CASSFPTSGLNEQFF.

CDR3 in amino acids: CASTVGPPYGYTF. V and J are TRBV19 and TRBJ1-2; TCRdb selects TRBD1, and the lack of DNA leaves this call unchecked. This CDR3 comprises 13 residues. In germline, CDR1 is LNHDA, CDR2 SQIVND (reference sequence).

This chain joins TRBV28 and TRBJ2-1; there is no DNA to check the TCRdb D call of TRBD1. The CDR3 length is 13 residues. CDR1 and CDR2 (germline): MDHEN, SYDVKM. The CDR3 is CASGTGVYNEQFF.

This chain joins TRBV7-9 and TRBJ2-7; TCRdb's D call, TRBD1, is unchecked because there is no DNA. Germline CDR1 SEHNR, CDR2 FQNEAQ (reference sequence). The CDR3 covers 15 residues. CDR3 amino acids: CASSFPGQGVNEQYF.

V is TRBV7-9 and J is TRBJ2-7; TCRdb's D call, TRBD1, is unchecked because there is no DNA. The CDR3 consists of 17 residues. Germline CDR1 SEHNR, CDR2 FQNEAQ (reference sequence). The CDR3: CASSPIERQALTYEQYF.

The J gene is TRBJ2-1, the V gene TRBV28; there is no DNA to check the TCRdb D call of TRBD1. This CDR3 is built from 12 residues. Germline V gene data show CDR1 as MDHEN and CDR2 as SYDVKM. CDR3 in amino acids: CASSLFRTGEFF.

Frequency places this clonotype as medium-sized. This chain joins TRBV29-1 and TRBJ2-3; TCRdb designates TRBD1, a call that cannot be tested without DNA. CDR1 and CDR2 (germline): SQVTM, ANQGSEA. CDR3 size: 15 residues. CDR3 sequence reads: CSVEEQGLRWDTQYF.

The genes are TRBV19 and TRBJ1-2. Germline CDR1 is LNHDA and CDR2 is SQIVND (reference sequence). The CDR3 length is 16 residues. The CDR3 here is CASSTYGVDIHYGYTF.

V gene TRBV29-1 combines with J gene TRBJ2-5; TCRdb proposes TRBD1, but this gene call is untestable without DNA. The CDR3 length is 14 residues. Looked up from germline, CDR1 is SQVTM and CDR2 is ANQGSEA. CDR3 protein: CSVSPIGAGETQYF.

This clonotype is classed as medium-sized by frequency. The rearrangement uses TRBV10-2 and TRBJ2-7. The CDR3 spans 11 residues. CDR1 WSHSY and CDR2 SAAADI come from the germline V gene. The CDR3 loop is CASSEGYEQYF.

This clonotype is medium-sized by frequency. The chain recombines TRBV6-1 with TRBJ2-7; the TCRdb call, TRBD1, lacks DNA for checking. In germline, CDR1 is MNHNS, CDR2 SASEGT. The CDR3 is 13 residues long. This CDR3 reads CASSEGTVYEQYF.